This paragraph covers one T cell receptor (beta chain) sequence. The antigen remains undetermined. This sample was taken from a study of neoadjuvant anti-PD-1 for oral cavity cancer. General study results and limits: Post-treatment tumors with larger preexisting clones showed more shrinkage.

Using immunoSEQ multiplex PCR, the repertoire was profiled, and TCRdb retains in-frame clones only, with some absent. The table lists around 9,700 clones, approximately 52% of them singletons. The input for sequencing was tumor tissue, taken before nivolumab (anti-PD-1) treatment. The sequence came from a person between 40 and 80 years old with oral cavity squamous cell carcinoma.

The CDR3 reads CASSLHEQFF. In DNA form, the CDR3 reads TGTGCCAGCAGTTTGCACGAGCAGTTCTTC. The genes are TRBV28 and TRBJ2-1; no reliable D call. The CDR3 has 10 residues. Germline values: CDR1 MDHEN, CDR2 SYDVKM. V was clipped by 3 bases and J by 10 bases, with 4 bases between them.